Described below is a single TCR beta chain sequence and its context. This entry is derived from a study of T cell responses to AZD1222 COVID-19 vaccine. Sequencing used immunoSEQ multiplex PCR; TCRdb keeps in-frame clones, though not all of them. Here the sample spans about 130,000 clones, 80% to 90% being singletons. CDR1 and CDR2 (germline): LGHNA, YNFKEQ. V lost 1 base and J lost 3, with 16 bases in between. CDR3 length: 17 residues. The source material was peripheral blood, sampled 28 days after the second AZD1222 dose. The TCR comes from an adult who received the AZD1222 COVID-19 vaccine. The chain uses TRBV4-2 and TRBJ1-5; a possible D gene is TRBD1 (5 bases). This CDR3 reads CASSQVSVGLNNQPQHF. Written as DNA, the CDR3 is TGTGCCAGCAGCCAAGTTTCTGTGGGGCTTAACAATCAGCCCCAGCATTTT.